This T cell receptor (beta chain) appears in the sequencing data of a study of blood T cell repertoires in COVID-19. About the study: Sites across the United States, Italy and Spain contributed samples from acute and convalescent COVID-19.

Generated by immunoSEQ multiplex PCR, the TCRdb table keeps only in-frame clones and is missing some. The sample lists roughly 240,000 clones; approximately 90% were seen once. This TCR came from a woman aged 40 to 49 with acute COVID-19. The specimen was PBMCs or T cells enriched from blood (not recorded which).

As DNA, the CDR3 is TGTGCCAGTAGTATCGGGGGGCCATCCTATGGCTACACCTTC. Protein: CASSIGGPSYGYTF. The V gene is TRBV19, the J gene TRBJ1-2, with D perhaps matching TRBD1 (6 bases). The CDR3 extends over 14 amino acids. Germline V gene data show CDR1 as LNHDA and CDR2 as SQIVND (reference sequence). Trimming cost V 3 bases and J 4 bases, with 12 bases left between them.